This T cell receptor beta chain was recorded in a study of shared clonotypes between healthy human individuals. Findings and caveats of the study: Clonotype sharing among donors was thought likely to change with sequencing depth.

CDR1 is MNHNY, CDR2 SVGAGI, per germline (reference sequence). Trimming shortened V by 4 bases and J by 1 base, and 7 bases separated the two germline ends. The CDR3 length is 13 residues. In the original processing: Filtering differed since immunoSEQ provided only junctions, with no quality scores. The repertoire was sequenced with immunoSEQ multiplex PCR; TCRdb's copy has only in-frame clones and lacks some. V and J calls and clone size come straight from that table; D and trimming were deduced from the DNA. The table records roughly 640,000 clones, approximately 74% of them present only once. Regarding this clone: Its antigen is still unknown.

Free of recent acute infections or vaccinations, the donors were healthy HIV-negative adults. The V gene is TRBV6-6, the J gene TRBJ1-1, with D uncertain. The sequence was obtained from a woman aged 25 to 39 in good health. The sample was memory CD4+ T cells sorted from blood. This sample's subset: CD45RA-negative fraction. This CDR3 is CASSFQKNTEAFF. DNA of the CDR3: TGTGCCAGCAGTTTCCAGAAGAACACTGAAGCTTTCTTT.